This note documents a single TCR beta chain sequence. Antigen unknown. 13 Jbeta primers and 60 Vbeta primers were used for the PCR. Original processing methods: Later, 65 million to 90 million unique TCR beta chains were counted in an analysis, and about 12 million of them were shared. Sequencing was performed with immunoSEQ multiplex PCR; in TCRdb, only in-frame clones are kept and a portion is missing. V, J and clone size were drawn from that table, and D and trimming were deduced from the DNA. The sample holds 300,000 or so clones, 84% seen once. This record comes from a study of cytomegalovirus exposure and HLA in healthy donors. Whole-study context: For the 300 to 400 genotyped donors, more than 65% fell within the Caucasian-associated ancestry cluster.

Study-wide findings and caveats: Despite most TCR sequences being rare, some public TCRs occurred in many donors. Later analysis showed most CMV-associated TCR beta chains appearing HLA-restricted.

Per the germline V gene, CDR1 is LNHDA and CDR2 is SQIVND (reference sequence). The CDR3 is 17 amino acids. V lost 6 bases to trimming and J lost 6 bases; unmatched junction nucleotides: 16. The rearrangement uses TRBV19 and TRBJ2-2, with 7 bases lining up with TRBD1. The sample comprised PBMCs. This receptor was obtained from a woman in her forties in good health and CMV-seropositive. CDR3 amino acids: CASRKPGGPGKAGELFF. The CDR3 nucleotides are TGTGCCAGTAGAAAACCAGGGGGTCCCGGCAAAGCCGGGGAGCTGTTTTTT.